The sequence of this TCR beta chain was determined in a study of immune evolution from preneoplasia to lung adenocarcinoma. Background on the study: HLA loss of heterozygosity: 6% to 7.5% AIS, around 16% MIA, roughly 35% ADC, none AAH.

General study results and limits: Normal lung had the highest top T cell clone frequencies. Compared with EGFR-mutant or double wild-type lesions, KRAS-mutant nodules were more clonal.

Premalignant or tumor cells were enriched by macro-dissection after pathologic assessment. Regarding this clone: What it binds is not known.

Sequencing was performed with immunoSEQ multiplex PCR; in TCRdb, only in-frame clones are kept and a portion is missing. The sample shows 4,000 to 6,000 clones, over 75% of them seen only once. This TCR came from a person between 45 and 75 years old with lung adenocarcinoma. The sample comprised FFPE minimally invasive lung adenocarcinoma tissue.

CDR3 coding DNA: TGTGCCAGCAGTTTAACGGAGACGGGGTACGAAAAACTGTTTTTT. This gives the protein CASSLTETGYEKLFF. This chain links TRBV28 with TRBJ1-4; no clear D. The ends were cut back, 2 bases at V and 8 bases at J, with 15 bases in the middle. The CDR3 loop spans 15 amino acids. Germline CDR1 reads MDHEN; CDR2 reads SYDVKM.